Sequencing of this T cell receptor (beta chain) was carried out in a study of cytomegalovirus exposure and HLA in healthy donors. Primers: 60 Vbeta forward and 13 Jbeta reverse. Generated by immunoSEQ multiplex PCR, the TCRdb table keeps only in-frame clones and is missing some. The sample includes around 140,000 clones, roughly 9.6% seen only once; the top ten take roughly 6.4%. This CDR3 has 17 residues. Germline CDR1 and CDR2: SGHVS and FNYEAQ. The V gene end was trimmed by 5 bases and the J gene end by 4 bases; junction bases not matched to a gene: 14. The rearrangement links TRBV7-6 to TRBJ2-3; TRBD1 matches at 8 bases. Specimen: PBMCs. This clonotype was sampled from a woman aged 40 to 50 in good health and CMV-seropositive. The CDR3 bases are TGTGCCAGCAGCATATCGCAGGGGGCTGTGAGGGCAGATACGCAGTATTTT. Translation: CASSISQGAVRADTQYF.